This is a list of T cell receptor beta chains from one sample in a study of blood T cell repertoires in COVID-19. Generated by immunoSEQ multiplex PCR, the TCRdb table keeps only in-frame clones and is missing some. The sample lists tens of thousands of clones; 70% to 90% were seen once. The sequenced sample consisted of peripheral blood. Every receptor here comes from a human donor in a cohort sampled during active COVID-19. The CDR3 runs from the conserved cysteine through the conserved F or W. D genes are given only for firm matches. Size values are once, few and many counts, or a class for expanded clones, and some rows have none.

cdr3_nt cdr3_aa d_call v_call clone_size j_call
TGTGCCAGCAGCTCCCAGGGGGACTTGGGTGAAAAACTGTTTTTT CASSSQGDLGEKLFF TRBD1 TRBV5-4 - TRBJ1-4
TGTGCCAGTAGGACCCCGGGACTAGTCAATCAGCCCCAGCATTTT CASRTPGLVNQPQHF - TRBV19 - TRBJ1-5
TGTGCCAGCAGTTTTAATGGCAATCAGCCCCAGCATTTT CASSFNGNQPQHF - TRBV12-3/TRBV12-4 - TRBJ1-5
TGTGCCAGCAGCTTAACCGGCCCGGGAGAGCAGTTCTTC CASSLTGPGEQFF - TRBV7-7 - TRBJ2-1
TGTGCCAGCAGCTTTCTACAGGGGCAGCCTGGGGCCAACGTCCTGACTTTC CASSFLQGQPGANVLTF TRBD1 TRBV5-6 - TRBJ2-6
TGCGCCAGCAGCCAAGGGGCCGGCCACTACGAGCAGTACTTC CASSQGAGHYEQYF - TRBV4-1 - TRBJ2-7
TGTGCCAGCAGTAGGGGTTTCGAGCAGTACTTC CASSRGFEQYF - TRBV12-3/TRBV12-4 - TRBJ2-7
TGTGCCAGCAGCCTGCGTCCTTTTACAGATACGCAGTATTTT CASSLRPFTDTQYF - TRBV11-3 - TRBJ2-3
TGTGCCAGCAGCGCAGTCGGACAGGGTAGTGAACTGTTTTTT CASSAVGQGSELFF TRBD1 TRBV2 - TRBJ1-4
TGTGCCAGCAGCTTACTGGGACAGGGAAACGCGCCTAATCAGCCCCAGCATTTT CASSLLGQGNAPNQPQHF TRBD1 TRBV5-6 - TRBJ1-5
TGTGCCAGCAGTTTGTATAGCGTCAGCACAGATACGCAGTATTTT CASSLYSVSTDTQYF - TRBV6-5 - TRBJ2-3
TGTGCCAGCAGTTACTCGGGACAGGGGGCTTACGAGCAGTACTTC CASSYSGQGAYEQYF TRBD1 TRBV6-6 - TRBJ2-7
TGTGCCAGCCTGACAGGGGCGTCCTACGAGCAGTACTTC CASLTGASYEQYF TRBD1 TRBV28 - TRBJ2-7
TGCGCCAGCAGCTTGGGAGGATTACCCTCCTACGAGCAGTACTTC CASSLGGLPSYEQYF - TRBV5-1 - TRBJ2-7
TGCAGTGCTAGTCCGTCTATCACAGGGAACACTGAAGCTTTCTTT CSASPSITGNTEAFF - TRBV20-1 - TRBJ1-1
TGCGCCAGCAGCCTGACTAGCGGGAGTGACGAGCAGTACTTC CASSLTSGSDEQYF TRBD2 TRBV5-1 - TRBJ2-7
TGTGCCAGCAGTTACCGCGGGCAGCAGCCCCAGCATTTT CASSYRGQQPQHF - TRBV6-2/TRBV6-3 once TRBJ1-5
TGTGCCAGTAGTGCAGCAGGGTATAATTCACCCCTCCACTTT CASSAAGYNSPLHF - TRBV19 - TRBJ1-6
TGTGCCAGCAGCTTTCCGGTATTGGGCGGCTACACCTTC CASSFPVLGGYTF - TRBV5-8 - TRBJ1-2
TGCGCCAGCAGCTTGTCAGGGGAGCAGTACTTC CASSLSGEQYF - TRBV5-1 - TRBJ2-7
TGTGCCACCAGCAGAGATAAGGGGGCGCTGTCCTACGAGCAGTACTTC CATSRDKGALSYEQYF TRBD1 TRBV15 - TRBJ2-7
TGTGCCAGCAGCGCCGACAGGAGCTCCTACGAGCAGTACTTC CASSADRSSYEQYF - TRBV11-2 - TRBJ2-7
TGTGCCAGCAGCCCTAACGCTGAAGCTTTCTTT CASSPNAEAFF - TRBV28 - TRBJ1-1
TGTGCCAGCAGCTGGCCGGGACAGGAGGGCCTTGGGCACATTCAGTACTTC CASSWPGQEGLGHIQYF TRBD1 TRBV7-9 - TRBJ2-4
TGTGCCAGCAGCCCGGGACAGGGGGCGACCTATGGCTACACCTTC CASSPGQGATYGYTF TRBD1 TRBV5-6 - TRBJ1-2